The next 27 T cell receptor beta chains were all read from a single sample in a study of T cells in Graves' hyperthyroidism and ophthalmopathy. RNA transcripts yielded amplified TCR beta CDR3 regions. Carried out on the TCR CDR3, a first-round RT-PCR used the HTBI primer set. TCRdb ran MiXCR on the multiplex PCR reads and lists one entry per CDR3 protein. The sample carries 600,000 or so distinct CDR3 sequences, about 15% recorded once. Input material: blood. The receptors here all came from a woman in her forties or fifties with Graves' ophthalmopathy.

The gene calls are TRBV29-1 and TRBJ2-3, with D perhaps assigned TRBD1 or TRBD2 (5 bases each). V lost 7 bases, J lost 0 bases, and 11 bases lay in between. This CDR3 is 13 amino acids long. CDR1 is SQVTM, CDR2 ANQGSEA, per germline. CDR3 sequence: CSGGWASTDTQYF. Written as DNA, the CDR3 is TGCAGCGGGGGGTGGGCGAGCACAGATACGCAGTATTTT.

A few counts support this clonotype. The DNA for the CDR3 is TGTGCCAGCTCACCAGAGGCCTGGGGAGAGACCCAGTACTTC. Its protein is CASSPEAWGETQYF. The chain employs TRBV18 and TRBJ2-5; D is unclear. Germline-derived CDR1 and CDR2 are KGHSH and LQKENI. The CDR3 has 14 residues. Trimming pared 2 bases from V and 4 bases from J, leaving 11 bases between.

This clonotype turned up a few times. The chain carries TRBV24-1 and TRBJ2-2, with 7 bases identical to TRBD1. The CDR3 runs to 14 residues. J gave up 5 bases and V 6 bases, and 5 bases lay outside the gene matches. Germline loops: CDR1 KGHDR, CDR2 SFDVKD. CDR3 sequence (DNA): TGTGCCACCAGTCCAGGGGGATGGACCGGGGAGCTGTTTTTT. This gives the protein CATSPGGWTGELFF.

The chain carries TRBV19 and TRBJ1-1; no clear D. CDR3 length: 13 amino acids. From germline, CDR1 is LNHDA and CDR2 SQIVND (reference sequence). V lost 6 bases to trimming and J lost 8 bases, with 16 bases between them. CDR3 sequence reads: CASSNPATREAFF. The CDR3 nucleotides read TGTGCCAGTAGCAACCCCGCAACGAGAGAAGCTTTCTTT. The whole variable domain, filled in from reference TRBV19 and TRBJ1-1, reads DGGITQSPKYLFRKEGQNVTLSCEQNLNHDAMYWYRQDPGQGLRLIYYSQIVNDFQKGDIAEGYSVSREKKESFPLTVTSAQKNPTAFYLCASSNPATREAFFGQGTRLTVV.

The DNA for the CDR3 is TGTGCCAGCAGCAAAACCGGGACAGGGGGGCAAAATCAGTACTTC. Residues: CASSKTGTGGQNQYF. The genes are TRBV5-5 and TRBJ2-4, with TRBD1 matching 11 bases. With V trimmed by 4 bases and J by 12 bases, 12 bases remained unmatched. The CDR3 totals 15 residues. CDR1 and CDR2 (germline): SGHKS, YYEKEE (reference sequence). Supplemented by reference TRBV5-5 and TRBJ2-4, the full variable domain reads DAGVTQSPTHLIKTRGQQVTLRCSPISGHKSVSWYQQVLGQGPQFIFQYYEKEERGRGNFPDRFSARQFPNYSSELNVNALLLGDSALYLCASSKTGTGGQNQYFGAGTRLSVL.

This chain connects TRBV28 to TRBJ1-1, with D unclear. The ends were cut back, 5 bases at V and 4 bases at J, with 14 bases in the middle. CDR3 length: 14 residues. CDR1 MDHEN and CDR2 SYDVKM come from the germline V gene. Here the CDR3 reads CASSPLGSTTEAFF. The DNA of the CDR3 is TGTGCCAGCAGTCCATTAGGGAGTACCACTGAAGCTTTCTTT.

This clonotype was observed once. This chain connects TRBV5-1 to TRBJ2-3; TRBD2 agrees at 11 bases. V was pared by 0 bases and J by 0 bases, with 3 bases of the junction left unmatched. CDR1 and CDR2 from the germline V gene are SGHRS and YFSETQ. The CDR3 has 17 residues. CDR3 sequence: CASSLAASGRSTDTQYF. Here the CDR3 DNA reads TGCGCCAGCAGCTTGGCCGCTAGCGGGAGGAGCACAGATACGCAGTATTTT.

V is TRBV4-3 and J is TRBJ2-7; D tentatively fits TRBD1 or TRBD2 (5 bases each). Germline loops: CDR1 LGHNA, CDR2 YSLEER. The CDR3 has 15 residues. V was shortened by 0 bases and J by 2 bases, with 11 bases between the two germline ends. The CDR3 sequence is CASSQDGAPPYEQYF. The CDR3 DNA reads as TGCGCCAGCAGCCAAGACGGGGCTCCACCCTACGAGCAGTACTTC.

This clonotype was picked up many times. V and J are TRBV6-2 or TRBV6-3 and TRBJ2-2, with D maybe TRBD1 (6 bases). The germline V gene has CDR1 MNHEY and CDR2 SVGEGT. The CDR3 covers 15 residues. V gave up 5 bases and J gave up 0 bases, with 10 bases separating them. The chain's CDR3 is CASSPGQSNTGELFF. The CDR3 DNA follows: TGTGCCAGCAGTCCAGGACAGTCGAACACCGGGGAGCTGTTTTTT.

This chain connects TRBV12-3 or TRBV12-4 to TRBJ1-3; D is unclear. The CDR3 length is 14 residues. V was shortened by 6 bases and J by 6 bases, with 15 bases between the two germline ends. The CDR3 nucleotides read TGTGCCAGCAGACCAACGGGCCCACCAAACACCATATATTTT. Encoded protein: CASRPTGPPNTIYF.

This clonotype has at least ten counts. This sequence joins TRBV5-1 and TRBJ1-1; a possible D gene is TRBD1 (5 bases). Germline values: CDR1 SGHRS, CDR2 YFSETQ. V lost 0 bases and J lost 0, with 9 bases in between. The CDR3 runs to 15 residues. The CDR3 DNA follows: TGCGCCAGCAGCTTGGTTGGGGCCATGAACACTGAAGCTTTCTTT. Translated, it gives CASSLVGAMNTEAFF.

This clonotype appeared many times. DNA of the CDR3: TGTGCCAGCAGTTTGGACAGATCCCTCTCTGGAAACACCATATATTTT. As protein: CASSLDRSLSGNTIYF. V is TRBV28 and J is TRBJ1-3; a possible D gene is TRBD1 (6 bases). Trimming left V 3 bases short and J 0 bases short, with 12 bases between. This CDR3 spans 16 amino acids. Germline V gene lookup returns CDR1 MDHEN and CDR2 SYDVKM.

V is TRBV15 and J is TRBJ2-2; maybe TRBD2 (5 bases). The CDR3 sequence is 15 residues long. Trimming removed 0 bases at V and 4 bases at J, with 9 bases between. From germline, CDR1 is LNHNV and CDR2 YYDKDF (reference sequence). The DNA of the CDR3 is TGTGCCACCAGCAGAGATCGTCTAGCCACCGGGGAGCTGTTTTTT. Its translation: CATSRDRLATGELFF. The whole variable domain, filled in from reference TRBV15 and TRBJ2-2, reads DAMVIQNPRYQVTQFGKPVTLSCSQTLNHNVMYWYQQKSSQAPKLLFHYYDKDFNNEADTPDNFQSRRPNTSFCFLDIRSPGLGDTAMYLCATSRDRLATGELFFGEGSRLTVL.

This clonotype was observed at least ten times. V is TRBV20-1 and J is TRBJ2-7; D unresolved. The CDR3 loop spans 14 amino acids. V dropped 0 bases and J dropped 2 bases, with 11 bases sitting between them. CDR1 and CDR2 (germline): DFQATT, SNEGSKA (reference sequence). The CDR3 nucleotides read TGCAGTGCTAGAGATATCAGGCTAGCCTACGAGCAGTACTTC. This translates into CSARDIRLAYEQYF.

Ten or more counts support this clonotype. The J gene is TRBJ1-3, the V gene TRBV3-1, with D possibly matching TRBD1 (6 bases). The V gene lost 4 bases and the J gene lost 0 bases, with 13 bases spanning the gap. Looked up from germline, CDR1 is LGHDT and CDR2 is YNNKEL (reference sequence). The CDR3 covers 16 residues. This CDR3 is CASSPRGQGSGNTIYF. CDR3 nucleotide sequence: TGTGCCAGCAGCCCCAGGGGCCAGGGCTCTGGAAACACCATATATTTT.

The V gene is TRBV6-9, the J gene TRBJ2-5, with 7 bases that match TRBD2. V gave up 3 bases and J gave up 5 bases; unmatched junction bases: 9. Per the germline V gene, CDR1 is MNHGY and CDR2 is SVAAGI. The CDR3 covers 15 residues. The CDR3 region is CASSYAGLVWETQYF. The DNA of the CDR3 is TGTGCCAGCAGTTACGCCGGACTAGTCTGGGAGACCCAGTACTTC.

The table lists this clonotype with many counts. V usage is TRBV7-2 and J usage is TRBJ2-7; 7 bases fit TRBD2. CDR3 size: 16 residues. V lost 5 bases, J lost 3 bases, and 13 bases stayed unmatched. CDR1 is SGHTA, CDR2 FQGNSA, per germline. The CDR3 loop reads CASSPRAAGDIYEQYF. The CDR3 DNA is TGTGCCAGCAGCCCTAGGGCCGCGGGAGATATCTACGAGCAGTACTTC.

The chain employs TRBV4-3 and TRBJ2-7; 7 positions agree with TRBD1. CDR1 and CDR2 from the germline V gene are LGHNA and YSLEER. V trimming: 0 bases; J trimming: 3 bases; junction bases outside the gene matches: 11. The CDR3 is 17 amino acids. CDR3 region: CASSQEVEGAIYYEQYF. In nucleotides, the CDR3 is TGCGCCAGCAGCCAAGAAGTTGAGGGGGCTATCTACTACGAGCAGTACTTC.

The sample holds a few counts of this clonotype. V is TRBV5-1 and J is TRBJ2-1; 12 nucleotides match TRBD2. Trimming removed 5 bases from V and 9 bases from J; junction bases left unmatched: 9. The CDR3 has 15 residues. Germline V CDR1 and CDR2: SGHRS, YFSETQ. CDR3 in amino acids: CASSKTSGSVSEQFF. In DNA, the CDR3 is TGCGCCAGCAGTAAGACTAGCGGGAGTGTTAGTGAGCAGTTCTTC.

This clonotype was detected only a few times. This chain uses TRBV28 with TRBJ2-7; TRBD1 matches 9 bases. Germline CDR1 MDHEN, CDR2 SYDVKM. The trim removed 6 bases at V and 3 bases at J, leaving 3 bases unmatched. The CDR3 is made up of 13 amino acids. The CDR3 loop reads CASRLTGGYEQYF. The CDR3, as DNA: TGTGCCAGCAGACTGACAGGGGGCTACGAGCAGTACTTC.

The V call is TRBV7-3, the J call TRBJ2-1; D is unresolved. Germline V CDR1 and CDR2: SGHTA, FQGTGA. The CDR3 is made up of 15 amino acids. V shed 1 base and J shed 1 base, with 8 bases lying between them. For the CDR3, the DNA is TGTGCCAGCAGCTTAATGCAGGCATCCTACAATGAGCAGTTCTTC. This translates into CASSLMQASYNEQFF.

A few counts support this clonotype. The gene calls are TRBV20-1 and TRBJ2-2; D unclear. The CDR3 totals 13 residues. CDR1 is DFQATT, CDR2 SNEGSKA, per germline (reference sequence). Trimming took 5 bases from V and 3 from J, leaving 10 bases between them. The CDR3: CSAWRSDTGELFF. CDR3 DNA sequence: TGCAGTGCTTGGCGTAGTGACACCGGGGAGCTGTTTTTT.

In its sample, this clonotype was seen many times. The genes are TRBV2 and TRBJ2-7, with TRBD1 as a possible D gene (6 bases). The CDR3 is 11 residues long. Germline CDR1 SNHLY, CDR2 FYNNEI. The V and J ends lost 7 bases and 5 bases respectively, with 9 bases between them. The CDR3 reads CASKGDHEQYF. As DNA, the CDR3 is TGTGCCAGCAAGGGGGACCACGAGCAGTACTTC.

The V and J genes are TRBV19 and TRBJ2-7; D is undetermined. There are 11 residues in the CDR3. V was clipped by 6 bases and J by 6 bases, with 9 bases between them. Germline-derived CDR1 and CDR2 are LNHDA and SQIVND (reference sequence). The CDR3 sequence: CASRGMAEQYF. The DNA of the CDR3 is TGTGCCAGTAGAGGGATGGCCGAGCAGTACTTC.

The J gene is TRBJ1-5, the V gene TRBV12-3 or TRBV12-4; 9 bases map to TRBD1. The CDR3 contains 16 residues. V lost 3 bases and J lost 3; bases outside the gene matches: 6. The CDR3 here is CASSLWTGVYNQPQHF. CDR3 bases: TGTGCCAGCAGTTTGTGGACAGGGGTCTACAATCAGCCCCAGCATTTT.

The sample holds many counts of this clonotype. The chain employs TRBV7-3 and TRBJ2-3; 9 bases fit TRBD2. J was trimmed by 0 bases and V by 5 bases; bases with no gene match: 3. The CDR3 runs 15 residues. Germline assignment: CDR1 SGHTA and CDR2 FQGTGA. The CDR3 loop is CASSAGLASTDTQYF. Written as DNA, the CDR3 is TGTGCCAGCAGCGCGGGACTAGCTAGCACAGATACGCAGTATTTT.

Only a few counts were recorded for this clonotype. This chain connects TRBV20-1 to TRBJ1-4; D remains unclear. V dropped 2 bases and J dropped 4 bases, with 8 bases sitting between them. CDR1 is DFQATT and CDR2 is SNEGSKA in the germline V gene (reference sequence). The CDR3 consists of 13 residues. The chain's CDR3 is CSARNRLNEKLFF. CDR3 nucleotide sequence: TGCAGTGCTAGAAACAGACTTAATGAAAAACTGTTTTTT.